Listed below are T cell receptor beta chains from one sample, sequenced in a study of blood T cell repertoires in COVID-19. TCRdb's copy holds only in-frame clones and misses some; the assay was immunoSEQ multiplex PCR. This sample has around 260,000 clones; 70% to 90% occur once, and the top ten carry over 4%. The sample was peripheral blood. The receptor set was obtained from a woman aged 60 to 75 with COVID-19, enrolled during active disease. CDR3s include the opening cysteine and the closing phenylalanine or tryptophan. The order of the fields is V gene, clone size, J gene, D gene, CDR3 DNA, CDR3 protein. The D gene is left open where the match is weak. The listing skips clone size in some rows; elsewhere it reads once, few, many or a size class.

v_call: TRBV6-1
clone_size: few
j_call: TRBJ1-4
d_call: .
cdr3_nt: TGTGCCAGCAGTGAACAGGCAGTCAGTGAAAAACTGTTTTTT
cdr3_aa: CASSEQAVSEKLFF

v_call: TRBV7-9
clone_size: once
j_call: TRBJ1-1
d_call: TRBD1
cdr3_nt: TGTGCCAGCAGCCAGGGACAGGGAAACACTGAAGCTTTCTTT
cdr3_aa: CASSQGQGNTEAFF

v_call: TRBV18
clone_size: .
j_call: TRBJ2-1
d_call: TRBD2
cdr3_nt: TGTGCCAGCTCACCGGTTTCATCTGGACTAGCGGGAAGGGTCGATGAGCAGTTCTTC
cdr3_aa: CASSPVSSGLAGRVDEQFF

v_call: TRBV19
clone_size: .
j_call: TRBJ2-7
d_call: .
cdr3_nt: TGTGCCTTACTCAGGTGGGAGTGCAGGTACGAGCAGTACTTC
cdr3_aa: CALLRWECRYEQYF

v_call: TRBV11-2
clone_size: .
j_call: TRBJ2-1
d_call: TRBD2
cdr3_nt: TGTGCCAGCAGCTCGGCGGGAGTGTCCTATAGTGAGCAGTTCTTC
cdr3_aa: CASSSAGVSYSEQFF

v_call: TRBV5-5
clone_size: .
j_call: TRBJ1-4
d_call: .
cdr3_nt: TGTGCCAGCAGCGAGATGACAGGAACTAATGAAAAACTGTTTTTT
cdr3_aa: CASSEMTGTNEKLFF

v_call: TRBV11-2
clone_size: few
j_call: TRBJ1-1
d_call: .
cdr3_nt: TGTGCCAGCAGCTTACCGTCAGAGAGGTACACTGAAGCTTTCTTT
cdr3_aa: CASSLPSERYTEAFF

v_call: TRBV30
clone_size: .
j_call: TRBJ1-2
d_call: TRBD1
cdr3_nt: TGTGCCTGGAGCTTAGGGGGCTTGAACTATGGCTACACCTTC
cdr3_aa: CAWSLGGLNYGYTF

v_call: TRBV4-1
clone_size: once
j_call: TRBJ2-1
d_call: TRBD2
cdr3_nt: TGCGCCAGCAGCCTTTCTAGCGGGGGGTACAATGAGCAGTTCTTC
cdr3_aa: CASSLSSGGYNEQFF

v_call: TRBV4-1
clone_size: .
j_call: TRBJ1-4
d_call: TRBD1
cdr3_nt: TGCGCCAGCAGCCAAGATCTAGGGGGCCGTGAAAAACTGTTTTTT
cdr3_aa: CASSQDLGGREKLFF

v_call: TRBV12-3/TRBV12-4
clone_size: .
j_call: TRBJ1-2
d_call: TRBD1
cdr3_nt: TGTGCCAGCAGGCCACAGGGGCCAGTCGGCTACACCTTC
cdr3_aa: CASRPQGPVGYTF

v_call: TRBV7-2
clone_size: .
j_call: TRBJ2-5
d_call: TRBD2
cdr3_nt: TGTGCCAGCAGCTCCCGGACTAGCGGGAGGGTGGGAGAGACCCAGTACTTC
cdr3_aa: CASSSRTSGRVGETQYF

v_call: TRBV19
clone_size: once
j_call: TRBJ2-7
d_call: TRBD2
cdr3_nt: TGTGCCAGTAGTATTTCCGGGACTAGGTACGGCGAGCAGTACTTC
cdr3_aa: CASSISGTRYGEQYF

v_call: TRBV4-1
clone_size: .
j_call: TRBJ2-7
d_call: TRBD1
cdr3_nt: TGCGCCAGCAGCCAAGCGGACAGGTCCTACGAGCAGTACTTC
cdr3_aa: CASSQADRSYEQYF

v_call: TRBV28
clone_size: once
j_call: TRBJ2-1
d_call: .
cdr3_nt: TGTGCCAGCAGTCCCCCAGGAGGTTACAATGAGCAGTTCTTC
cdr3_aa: CASSPPGGYNEQFF

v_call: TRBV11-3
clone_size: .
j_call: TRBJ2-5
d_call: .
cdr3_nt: TGTGCCAGCAGCGACAACCAAGAGACCCAGTACTTC
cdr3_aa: CASSDNQETQYF

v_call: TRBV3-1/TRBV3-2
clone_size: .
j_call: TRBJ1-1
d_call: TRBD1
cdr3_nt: TGTGCCAGCAGCTTAAAGACAGGGGGAGGGACTGAAGCTTTCTTT
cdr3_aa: CASSLKTGGGTEAFF

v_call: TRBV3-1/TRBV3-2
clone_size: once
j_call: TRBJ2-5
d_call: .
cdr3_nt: TGTGCCAGCAGCCAAGCCACAGGGAGAGGAGAGACCCAGTACTTC
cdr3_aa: CASSQATGRGETQYF

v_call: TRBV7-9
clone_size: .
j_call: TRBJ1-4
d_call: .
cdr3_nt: TGTGCCAGCAGCTTAGTGATCGGGGTGAAGGCTAATGAAAAACTGTTTTTT
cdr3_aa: CASSLVIGVKANEKLFF

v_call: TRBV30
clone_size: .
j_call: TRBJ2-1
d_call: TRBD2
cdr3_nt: TGTGCCTGGAGTAATGGACTAGCGGGAGTGGATGAGCAGTTCTTC
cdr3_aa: CAWSNGLAGVDEQFF

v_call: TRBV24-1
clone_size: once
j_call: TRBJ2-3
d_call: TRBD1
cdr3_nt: TGTGCCACCAGTGATCCACGACAGGGTACTGGAGATACGCAGTATTTT
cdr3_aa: CATSDPRQGTGDTQYF

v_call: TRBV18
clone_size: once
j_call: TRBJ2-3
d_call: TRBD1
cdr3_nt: TGTGCCAGCTCACCAGCCGGGACAGGTACAGATACGCAGTATTTT
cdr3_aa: CASSPAGTGTDTQYF

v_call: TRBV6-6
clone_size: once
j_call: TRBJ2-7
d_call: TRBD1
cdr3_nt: TGTGCCAGCAGTCGACATAAACCGGGACAGGGGGCCTACGAGCAGTACTTC
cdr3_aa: CASSRHKPGQGAYEQYF

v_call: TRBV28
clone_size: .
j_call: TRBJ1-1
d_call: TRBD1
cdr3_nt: TGTGCCAGCAGTTTCCTCCGGACAGGGGCGAACACTGAAGCTTTCTTT
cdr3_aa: CASSFLRTGANTEAFF

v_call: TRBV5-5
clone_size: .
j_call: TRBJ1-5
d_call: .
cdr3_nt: TGTGCCAGCAGCTTGGGCCCACGGACACAATATAGCAATCAGCCCCAGCATTTT
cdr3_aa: CASSLGPRTQYSNQPQHF

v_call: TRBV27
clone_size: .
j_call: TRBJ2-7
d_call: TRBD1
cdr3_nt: TGTGCCAGCAGTTTAGTAAGGGGACAGAAGGCCTACGAGCAGTACTTC
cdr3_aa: CASSLVRGQKAYEQYF

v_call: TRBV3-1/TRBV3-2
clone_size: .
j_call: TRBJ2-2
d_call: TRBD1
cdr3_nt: TGTGCCAGCAGCCCCGGGACAGATGGAGCCGGGGAGCTGTTTTTT
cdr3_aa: CASSPGTDGAGELFF

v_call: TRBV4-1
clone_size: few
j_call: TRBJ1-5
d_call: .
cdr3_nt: TGCGCCAGCAGCCAAGTCCCAGGGTTGGCGCCCCAGCATTTT
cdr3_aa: CASSQVPGLAPQHF

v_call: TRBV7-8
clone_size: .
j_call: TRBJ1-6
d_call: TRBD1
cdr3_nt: TGTGCCAGCAGCTTAGGACAGGGTGTTTATAATTCACCCCTCCACTTT
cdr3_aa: CASSLGQGVYNSPLHF

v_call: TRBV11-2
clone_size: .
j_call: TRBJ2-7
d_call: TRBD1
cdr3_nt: TGTGCCAGCAGCCCGCGACAGGGATGGTACGAGCAGTACTTC
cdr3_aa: CASSPRQGWYEQYF

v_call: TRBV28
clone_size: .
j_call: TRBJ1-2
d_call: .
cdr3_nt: TGTGCCAGCAGGGCGAGGGGGTTAGCTAACTATGGCTACACCTTC
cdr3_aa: CASRARGLANYGYTF

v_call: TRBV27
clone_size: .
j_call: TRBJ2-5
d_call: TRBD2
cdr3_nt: TGTGCCAGCAGTGGGGGGGGGTCCCCCCAAGAGACCCAGTACTTC
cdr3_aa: CASSGGGSPQETQYF

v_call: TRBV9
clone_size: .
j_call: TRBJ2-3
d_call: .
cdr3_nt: TGTGCCAGCAGCGTAGCTGGTCAGGGAACGACAGATACGCAGTATTTT
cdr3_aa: CASSVAGQGTTDTQYF

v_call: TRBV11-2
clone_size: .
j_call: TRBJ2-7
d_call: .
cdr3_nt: TGTGCCAGCAGCTTAGATCTTTCAGCGGCAGTGCAGTACTTC
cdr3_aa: CASSLDLSAAVQYF

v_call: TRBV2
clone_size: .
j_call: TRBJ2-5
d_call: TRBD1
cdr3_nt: TGTGCCAGCAGTTTCGACAGGGGCGAAGAGACCCAGTACTTC
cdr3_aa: CASSFDRGEETQYF

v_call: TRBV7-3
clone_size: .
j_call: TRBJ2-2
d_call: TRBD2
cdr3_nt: TGTGCCAGCAGCCGGACTAGCCAAACCGGGGAGCTGTTTTTT
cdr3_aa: CASSRTSQTGELFF

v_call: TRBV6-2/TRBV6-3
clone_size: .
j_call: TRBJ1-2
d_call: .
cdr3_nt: TGTGCCAGCAGTCTAGACAGCTATGGCTACACCTTC
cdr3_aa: CASSLDSYGYTF

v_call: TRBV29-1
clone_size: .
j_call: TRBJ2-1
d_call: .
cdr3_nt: TGCAGCGGGTGGGGGGGCTCCGAGCAGTTCTTC
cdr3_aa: CSGWGGSEQFF

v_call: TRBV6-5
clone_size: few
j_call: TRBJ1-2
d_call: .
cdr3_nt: TGTGCCAGCAGGGACGCGGGGGGCGTCTATGGCTACACCTTC
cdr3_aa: CASRDAGGVYGYTF

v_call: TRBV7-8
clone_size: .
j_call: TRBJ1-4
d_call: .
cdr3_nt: TGTGCCAGCAGCTCCCGTGAGGGGGATGAAAAACTGTTTTTT
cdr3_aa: CASSSREGDEKLFF

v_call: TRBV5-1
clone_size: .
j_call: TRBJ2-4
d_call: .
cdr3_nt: TGCGCCAGCAGCGGAGGGGGCGCAGAGGCCAAAAACATTCAGTACTTC
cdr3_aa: CASSGGGAEAKNIQYF

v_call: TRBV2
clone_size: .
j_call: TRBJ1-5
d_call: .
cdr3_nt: TGTGCCAGCAGTGATAATCGGGGGGAAATGGGACAGCCCCAGCATTTT
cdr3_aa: CASSDNRGEMGQPQHF

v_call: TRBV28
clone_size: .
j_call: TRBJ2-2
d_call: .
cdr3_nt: TGTGCCAGCACCGTTGAGGGATACACCGGGGAGCTGTTTTTT
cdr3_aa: CASTVEGYTGELFF

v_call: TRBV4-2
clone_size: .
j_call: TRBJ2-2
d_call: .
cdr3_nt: TGTGCCAGCAGCCCCACAGGAGCCGGGGAGCTGTTTTTT
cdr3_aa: CASSPTGAGELFF

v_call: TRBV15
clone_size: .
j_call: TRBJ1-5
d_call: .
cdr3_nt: TGTGCCACCAGCAGAGATCTCCCCTCGTTTGCGGGCAATCAGCCCCAGCATTTT
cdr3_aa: CATSRDLPSFAGNQPQHF

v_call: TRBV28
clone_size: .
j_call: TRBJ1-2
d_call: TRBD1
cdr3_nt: TGTGCCAGCAGTTTAGGCGGACAGGGGTGGTATGGCTACACCTTC
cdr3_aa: CASSLGGQGWYGYTF

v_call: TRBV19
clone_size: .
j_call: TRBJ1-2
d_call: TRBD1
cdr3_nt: TGTGCCAGCCAAAGGGCCGGGACAGGGTATGGCTACACCTTC
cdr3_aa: CASQRAGTGYGYTF

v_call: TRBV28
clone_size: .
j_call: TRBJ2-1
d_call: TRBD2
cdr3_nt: TGTGCCAGCAGTTTACTAGCGGGAGGGTGGTACAATGAGCAGTTCTTC
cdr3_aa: CASSLLAGGWYNEQFF

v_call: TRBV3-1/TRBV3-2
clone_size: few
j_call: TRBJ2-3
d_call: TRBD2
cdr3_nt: TGTGCCAGCAGCCAAGAGACGCCTGGCGGGAGGGTCACAGATACGCAGTATTTT
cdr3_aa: CASSQETPGGRVTDTQYF

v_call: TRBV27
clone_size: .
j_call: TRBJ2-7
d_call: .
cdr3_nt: TGTGCCAGCAGTTTACCCCGGACAGAATCCTACGAGCAGTACTTC
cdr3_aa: CASSLPRTESYEQYF

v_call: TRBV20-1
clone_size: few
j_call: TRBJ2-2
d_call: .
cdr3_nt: TGCAGTGCCAGGACTATCGGGGAGCTGTTTTTT
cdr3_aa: CSARTIGELFF

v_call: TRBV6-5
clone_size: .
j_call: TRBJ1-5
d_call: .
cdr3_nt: TGTGCCAGCAGTTACTCTCCGGCGGGCAATCAGCCCCAGCATTTT
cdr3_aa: CASSYSPAGNQPQHF

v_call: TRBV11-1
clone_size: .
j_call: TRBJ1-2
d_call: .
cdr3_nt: TGTGCCAGCAGCTTACAATGGGGCCCAACCAACGGCTACACCTTC
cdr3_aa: CASSLQWGPTNGYTF